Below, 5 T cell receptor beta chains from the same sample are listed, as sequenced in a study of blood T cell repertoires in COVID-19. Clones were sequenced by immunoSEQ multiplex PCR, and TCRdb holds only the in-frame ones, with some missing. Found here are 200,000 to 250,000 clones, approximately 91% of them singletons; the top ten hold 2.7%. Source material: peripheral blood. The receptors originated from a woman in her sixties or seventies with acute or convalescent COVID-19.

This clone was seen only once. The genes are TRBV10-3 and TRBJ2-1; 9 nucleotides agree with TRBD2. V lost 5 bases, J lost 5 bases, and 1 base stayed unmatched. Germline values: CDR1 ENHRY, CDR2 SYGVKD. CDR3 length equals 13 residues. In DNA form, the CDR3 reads TGTGCCATCAGTCAGCGGGAGGACAATGAGCAGTTCTTC. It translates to CAISQREDNEQFF.

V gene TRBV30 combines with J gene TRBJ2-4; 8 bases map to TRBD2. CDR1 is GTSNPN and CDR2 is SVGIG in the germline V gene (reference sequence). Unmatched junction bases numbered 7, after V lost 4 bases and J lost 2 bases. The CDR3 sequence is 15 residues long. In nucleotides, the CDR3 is TGTGCCTGGAATTTGGCGGGAGGAACCAAAAACATTCAGTACTTC. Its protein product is CAWNLAGGTKNIQYF. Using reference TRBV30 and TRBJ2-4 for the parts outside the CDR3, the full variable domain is SQTIHQWPATLVQPVGSPLSLECTVEGTSNPNLYWYRQAAGRGLQLLFYSVGIGQISSEVPQNLSASRPQDRQFILSSKKLLLSDSGFYLCAWNLAGGTKNIQYFGAGTRLSVL.

The CDR3 coding sequence is TGTGCCAGTAGTCAGACCGACAGGGAAGAGACCCAGTACTTC. Residues: CASSQTDREETQYF. The V gene is TRBV19, the J gene TRBJ2-5, with 7 bases lining up with TRBD1. The CDR3 length is 14 residues. From germline, CDR1 is LNHDA and CDR2 SQIVND (reference sequence). V trimming: 5 bases; J trimming: 3 bases; junction bases outside the gene matches: 6.

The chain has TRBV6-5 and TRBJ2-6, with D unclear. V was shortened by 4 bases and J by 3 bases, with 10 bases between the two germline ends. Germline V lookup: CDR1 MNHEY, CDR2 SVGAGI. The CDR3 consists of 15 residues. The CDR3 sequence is CASSLQGGGANVLTF. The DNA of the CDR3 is TGTGCCAGCAGTTTGCAAGGCGGTGGGGCCAACGTCCTGACTTTC.

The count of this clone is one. CDR3 region: CASSLEQGNEQYF. The CDR3 bases are TGTGCCAGCAGCTTGGAACAGGGAAACGAGCAGTACTTC. The chain links TRBV5-6 to TRBJ2-7, with TRBD1 as a possible D gene (6 bases). This CDR3 has 13 residues. V was cut by 0 bases and J by 5 bases, with 9 bases left in between. Per germline, CDR1 SGHDT and CDR2 YYEEEE.